Here is one T cell receptor (beta chain) with its context. Antigen unknown. The CDR3 contains 16 residues. Germline values: CDR1 SGHTA, CDR2 FQGNSA. The V end was cut by 1 base, the J end by 1 base, with 13 bases between. One entry per CDR3 protein, called by TCRdb with MiXCR from the 5' RACE reads. The sample lists hundreds of thousands of distinct CDR3 sequences, 20% to 30% occurring once. The data were obtained in a study of T-cell memory formation after mild COVID-19. On the study more broadly: TCR clusters were mostly donor specific. General study results and limits: Largely, contracting CD4+ clones fell within CM and EM, and contracting CD8+ clones within EMRA.

The V and J genes are TRBV7-2 and TRBJ2-5; D perhaps matches TRBD1 (6 bases). The receptor's source is an adult woman who had mild COVID-19 (a few samples of this study predate the infection). Cell type and time point are not known. Input material: PBMCs or a T cell subset sorted from them (not recorded which). The CDR3 DNA reads as TGTGCCAGCAGCTTAGTTACAGGGCACCCCCAAGAGACCCAGTACTTC. Its protein is CASSLVTGHPQETQYF.